This T cell receptor beta chain stems from a study of cytomegalovirus exposure and HLA in healthy donors. Both 60 Vbeta primers and 13 Jbeta primers went into the PCR. Profiling relied on immunoSEQ multiplex PCR, and the TCRdb table lists in-frame clones only, not all of them. The sample has approximately 130,000 clones, 6.5% to 9.5% seen once. Note on this clone: Since no conserved phenylalanine or tryptophan closes the CDR3, a read error is the likely cause.

CDR3 length: 12 residues. Trimming shortened V by 10 bases and J by 5 bases, and 15 bases separated the two germline ends. Per germline, CDR1 MNHEY and CDR2 SVGAGI. The sequenced material came from PBMCs. The sequence was obtained from a woman between 40 and 50 years old in good health and CMV-seropositive. V gene TRBV6-5 combines with J gene TRBJ2-7; D perhaps matches TRBD2 (6 bases). The CDR3 loop reads CATSGLLDEQYS. CDR3 in DNA: TGTGCCACTTCGGGACTTCTTGACGAGCAGTACTCC.